This is a list of T cell receptor beta chains from one sample in a study of T cells in Graves' hyperthyroidism and ophthalmopathy. MiXCR was run by TCRdb on the multiplex PCR reads, yielding one entry per CDR3 protein. The sample holds 690,000 or so distinct CDR3 sequences, roughly a sixth seen once. The sequenced material came from blood. The receptors here all came from a woman in her fifties or sixties with Graves' hyperthyroidism that later progressed to Graves' ophthalmopathy. The CDR3 runs from the conserved cysteine through the conserved F or W. The D gene is left open where the match is weak. Size is stated for part of the rows, as once, few or many counts, or as a class when the clone is expanded.

TRBD1,TRBV6-1,few,TRBJ2-2,TGTGCCAGCAGACGCGCGGGACAGGGTCACACCGGGGAGCTGTTTTTT,CASRRAGQGHTGELFF
.,TRBV4-2,.,TRBJ2-2,TGTGCCAGCAGCCAATCAGACCAGGGGACTACCGGGGAGCTGTTTTTT,CASSQSDQGTTGELFF
.,TRBV3-1,many,TRBJ1-2,TGTGCCAGCAGCCAAGCTGGGGACTATGGCTACACCTTC,CASSQAGDYGYTF
.,TRBV5-6,few,TRBJ2-5,TGTGCCAGCAGCTTCAGGACAATGGGAATTGAGACCCAGTACTTC,CASSFRTMGIETQYF
.,TRBV27,.,TRBJ2-1,TGTGCCAGCAGTTTAACCCTTAATGAGCAGTTCTTC,CASSLTLNEQFF
TRBD2,TRBV11-3,many,TRBJ2-2,TGTGCCAGCAGCCCCCGGACTAGCGGGGGCCGAAACACCGGGGAGCTGTTTTTT,CASSPRTSGGRNTGELFF
.,TRBV12-3/TRBV12-4,many,TRBJ1-5,TGTGCCAGCAGTTGGGACGGACGCAATCAGCCCCAGCATTTT,CASSWDGRNQPQHF
.,TRBV27,many,TRBJ1-1,TGTGCCAGCAGTTCTTATGGAGGGCTGAACACTGAAGCTTTCTTT,CASSSYGGLNTEAFF
.,TRBV20-1,.,TRBJ1-6,TGCAGTGCTAGAGATCTCACTCCACCCCTCCACTTT,CSARDLTPPLHF
.,TRBV3-1,many,TRBJ2-3,TGTGCCAGCAGCCCCCCGGGAACAGATACGCAGTATTTT,CASSPPGTDTQYF
.,TRBV18,.,TRBJ1-2,TGTGCCAGCTCCCCTAGGGCGGCAACTCAAGCTAACTATGGCTACACCTTC,CASSPRAATQANYGYTF
.,TRBV2,many,TRBJ1-1,TGTGCCAGCAGTGAAGCGGGGTGGGGACGGAGCACTGAAGCTTTCTTT,CASSEAGWGRSTEAFF
.,TRBV19,few,TRBJ2-6,TGTGCCAGTAGGACGAGGGGGTCTGGGGCCAACGTCCTGACTTTC,CASRTRGSGANVLTF
.,TRBV7-2,many,TRBJ2-3,TGTGCCAGCAGCTCTTGGGGGGATTCGAAGACAGATACGCAGTATTTT,CASSSWGDSKTDTQYF
.,TRBV7-2,.,TRBJ2-5,TGTGCCAGCAGCTGGAGGGGGCAAGAGACCCAGTACTTC,CASSWRGQETQYF
.,TRBV11-2,.,TRBJ1-5,TGTGCCAGCAGCTTAGAGACAGGAGGGCAGCCCCAGCATTTT,CASSLETGGQPQHF
TRBD1,TRBV6-1,many,TRBJ1-2,TGTGCCAGCAGTCGCCAAGGGGGCTCAGATGGCTACACCTTC,CASSRQGGSDGYTF
TRBD1,TRBV2,few,TRBJ1-1,TGTGCCAGCCTCCGGGACAGGGGGTCATTTGACGGAACTGAAGCTTTCTTT,CASLRDRGSFDGTEAFF
.,TRBV9,.,TRBJ1-4,TGTGCCAGCAGCGTAGGGTCCGGACAAGGTGAAAAACTGTTTTTT,CASSVGSGQGEKLFF
.,TRBV7-3,.,TRBJ2-3,TGTGCCAGCAGCCATGGAGAGGTCGACGCGCAGTATTTT,CASSHGEVDAQYF
.,TRBV5-1,many,TRBJ1-1,TGCGCCAGCAGCCACAGGGCCAGGTCTGAAGCTTTCTTT,CASSHRARSEAFF
TRBD1,TRBV5-1,few,TRBJ2-7,TGCGCCAGCAGCTTGGCCTCGCAGGGGGCTAGATCCTACGAGCAGTACTTC,CASSLASQGARSYEQYF
.,TRBV6-2/TRBV6-3,.,TRBJ1-1,TGTGCCAGCAGTTACACAAACATGAACACTGAAGCTTTCTTT,CASSYTNMNTEAFF
.,TRBV2,many,TRBJ1-2,TGTGCCAGCAGTGGTTCAGGCGTCTATGGCTACACCTTC,CASSGSGVYGYTF
.,TRBV11-2,.,TRBJ2-7,TGTGCCAGCAGCTTACAGGGTCGACCCTACGAGCAGTACTTC,CASSLQGRPYEQYF
.,TRBV18,many,TRBJ1-4,TGTGCCAGCTCACCCCTTGGGGGGCAACGCGAAAAACTGTTTTTT,CASSPLGGQREKLFF
.,TRBV5-1,many,TRBJ2-1,TGCGCCAGCAGCTTGGGGGTCGGGGGTGGATACAATGAGCAGTTCTTC,CASSLGVGGGYNEQFF
TRBD1,TRBV6-1,many,TRBJ2-5,TGTGCCAGCAAGGTTACAGGGGCGCGGGAGACCCAGTACTTC,CASKVTGARETQYF